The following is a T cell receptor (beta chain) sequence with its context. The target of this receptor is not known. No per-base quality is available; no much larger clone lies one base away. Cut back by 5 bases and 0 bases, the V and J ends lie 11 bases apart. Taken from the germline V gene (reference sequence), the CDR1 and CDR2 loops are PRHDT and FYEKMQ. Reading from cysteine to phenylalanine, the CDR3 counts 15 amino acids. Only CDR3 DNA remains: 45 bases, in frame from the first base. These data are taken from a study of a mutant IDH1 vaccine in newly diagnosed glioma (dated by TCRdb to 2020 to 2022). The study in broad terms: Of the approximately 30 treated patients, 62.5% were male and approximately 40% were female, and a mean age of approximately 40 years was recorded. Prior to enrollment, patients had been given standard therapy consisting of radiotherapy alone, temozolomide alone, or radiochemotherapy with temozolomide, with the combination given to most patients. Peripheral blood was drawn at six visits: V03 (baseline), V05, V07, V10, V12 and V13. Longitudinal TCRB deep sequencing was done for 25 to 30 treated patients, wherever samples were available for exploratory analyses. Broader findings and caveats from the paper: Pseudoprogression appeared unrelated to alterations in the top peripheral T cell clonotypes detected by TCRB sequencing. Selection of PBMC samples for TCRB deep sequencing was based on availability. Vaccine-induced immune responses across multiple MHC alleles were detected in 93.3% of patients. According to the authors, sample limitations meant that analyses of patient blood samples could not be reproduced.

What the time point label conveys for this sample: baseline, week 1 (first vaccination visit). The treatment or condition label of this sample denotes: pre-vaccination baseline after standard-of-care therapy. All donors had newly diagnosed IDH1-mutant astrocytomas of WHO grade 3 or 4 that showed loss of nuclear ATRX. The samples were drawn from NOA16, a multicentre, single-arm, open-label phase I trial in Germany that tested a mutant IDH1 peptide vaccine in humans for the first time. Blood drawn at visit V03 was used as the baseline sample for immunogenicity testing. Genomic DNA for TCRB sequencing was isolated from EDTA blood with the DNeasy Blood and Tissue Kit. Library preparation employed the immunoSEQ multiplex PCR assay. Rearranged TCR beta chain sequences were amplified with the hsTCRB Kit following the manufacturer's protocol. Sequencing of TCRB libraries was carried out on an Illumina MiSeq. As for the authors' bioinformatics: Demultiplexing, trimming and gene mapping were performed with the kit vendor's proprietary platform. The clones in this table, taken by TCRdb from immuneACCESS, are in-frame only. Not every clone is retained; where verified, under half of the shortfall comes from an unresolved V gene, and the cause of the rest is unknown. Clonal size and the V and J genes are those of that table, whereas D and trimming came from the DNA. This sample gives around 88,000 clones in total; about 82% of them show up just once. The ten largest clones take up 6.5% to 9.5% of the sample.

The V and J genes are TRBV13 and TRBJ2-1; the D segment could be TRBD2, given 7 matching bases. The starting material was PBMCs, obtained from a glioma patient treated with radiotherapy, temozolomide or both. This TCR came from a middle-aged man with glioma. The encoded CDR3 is CASSQRGASYNEQFF. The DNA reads TGTGCCAGCAGCCAACGGGGGGCCTCCTACAATGAGCAGTTCTTC.